Below, 3 T cell receptor beta chains from the same sample are listed, as sequenced in a study of T cell responses to AZD1222 COVID-19 vaccine. Profiling relied on immunoSEQ multiplex PCR, and the TCRdb table lists in-frame clones only, not all of them. The table shows about 140,000 clones, with approximately 91% occurring only once. Here the sequenced sample was peripheral blood, taken 28 days after the second AZD1222 dose. The receptor set was obtained from an adult who received the AZD1222 COVID-19 vaccine.

The J gene is TRBJ2-3, the V gene TRBV5-1; 8 bases agree with TRBD2. Germline V lookup: CDR1 SGHRS, CDR2 YFSETQ. The length of the CDR3 is 15 residues. The V segment lost 3 bases and the J segment 8 bases; nucleotides outside the gene matches: 11. Here the CDR3 reads CASSSDAGGGGTQYF. CDR3 in DNA: TGCGCCAGCAGCTCCGATGCGGGGGGCGGAGGTACGCAGTATTTT.

V and J are TRBV4-2 and TRBJ1-4, with a tentative D call TRBD1 (5 bases). The V gene lost 0 bases and the J gene lost 2 bases, with 10 bases spanning the gap. The CDR3 is 16 residues long. CDR1 is LGHNA and CDR2 is YNFKEQ in the germline V gene. The CDR3 bases are TGTGCCAGCAGCCAAGATAGAGGGGTGACTAATGAAAAACTGTTTTTT. It is translated as CASSQDRGVTNEKLFF.

Of note for this clone: The same CDR3 is also encoded by other DNA sequences in this sample. The chain uses TRBV9 and TRBJ1-1; D is perhaps TRBD1 (5 bases). CDR3 size: 13 residues. CDR1 and CDR2 from the germline V gene are SGDLS and YYNGEE. Between the trimmed V and J ends, which lost 3 bases and 1 base, there was a span of 7 bases. The DNA for the CDR3 is TGTGCCAGCAGCGCGACAGCGAACACTGAAGCTTTCTTT. Residues: CASSATANTEAFF.